This entry concerns a single T cell receptor (beta chain). The antigen remains undetermined. Profiled with immunoSEQ multiplex PCR; TCRdb holds only in-frame clones, not every one. The sample lists approximately 98,000 clones, around 83% seen once, with about 3.5% in the top ten. The sample comes from a study of radiotherapy plus CTLA-4 blockade in lung cancer. Study-level background: In 18% of patients, objective responses were seen; around 34% had disease control.

Those patients who had chemo-refractory metastatic non-small-cell lung cancer were given focal radiation along with CTLA-4 blockade through ipilimumab. Trimming removed 5 bases at V and 0 bases at J, with 7 bases between. CDR3 length: 14 residues. Germline V gene data show CDR1 as MNHNS and CDR2 as SASEGT. Findings and limits, study-wide: The best prediction of response reportedly came from early blood T cell clone dynamics, with interferon-beta. After radiotherapy and ipilimumab, tumor-derived clones expanded in peripheral blood.

The sample was peripheral blood, taken from a patient treated with radiotherapy plus ipilimumab. This sequence joins TRBV6-1 and TRBJ2-2; D not resolved. This TCR was sampled from a human donor with non-small cell lung cancer who had a partial response to radiotherapy plus ipilimumab. The CDR3 loop is CASSPVANTGELFF. CDR3 in DNA: TGTGCCAGCAGTCCCGTTGCGAACACCGGGGAGCTGTTTTTT.